This entry concerns a single TCR beta chain. Its matching antigen is unknown. Sequencing was performed with immunoSEQ multiplex PCR; in TCRdb, only in-frame clones are kept and a portion is missing. The sample contains 170,000 or so clones, about nine tenths of which appear only once. V lost 2 bases, J lost 0 bases, and 9 bases stayed unmatched. CDR3 length: 18 residues. Germline V gene sequence: CDR1 MDHEN, CDR2 SYDVKM. This record comes from a study of T cell responses to AZD1222 COVID-19 vaccine. General study points: Clonal diversity was possibly underestimated, and the donors were mostly white British, with more females.

The sample in question was peripheral blood, obtained on day 0 of AZD1222 vaccination. The source of this sequence is an adult in good health. The genes are TRBV28 and TRBJ2-4; 8 bases are shared with TRBD1. The CDR3 DNA follows: TGTGCCAGCAGTTTAAACCCTGGGACAGGACTAGCCAAAAACATTCAGTACTTC. Translated: CASSLNPGTGLAKNIQYF.